A selection of T cell receptor beta chains follows, all from one sample in a study of CD8+ T cells in alopecia areata. Profiled with immunoSEQ multiplex PCR; TCRdb holds only in-frame clones, not every one. Of about 110,000 clones in the sample, roughly 60% are singletons; the top ten hold approximately 22%. Sequencing was performed on CD8+ T cells sorted from blood. The receptors stem from a human donor in good health. CDR3s include the opening cysteine and the closing phenylalanine or tryptophan. The D gene is left open where the match is weak. Clone size appears in some rows only: once, few, many, or a class for an expanded clone.

TGCAGCGTGAACGTACCAAGTGGCTATGGCTACACCTTC | CSVNVPSGYGYTF | TRBJ1-2 | . | TRBV29-1 | .
TGCAGCGCGGGACTAGCGGGGGGTACAGATACGCAGTATTTT | CSAGLAGGTDTQYF | TRBJ2-3 | . | TRBV29-1 | TRBD2
TGTGCCACCAGCAGAGATTTGTGGTATAATTCACCCCTCCACTTT | CATSRDLWYNSPLHF | TRBJ1-6 | . | TRBV15 | .
TGTGCCAGCAGTGGAAGGACAGGGATTATTGGGCCCCAGCATTTT | CASSGRTGIIGPQHF | TRBJ1-5 | . | TRBV2 | TRBD1
TGTGCCAGCAGCTTTGGGGGAGATACGCAGTATTTT | CASSFGGDTQYF | TRBJ2-3 | . | TRBV5-8 | .
TGCGCCAGCGCGGAGGGCAGTAGCAATCAGCCCCAGCATTTT | CASAEGSSNQPQHF | TRBJ1-5 | . | TRBV5-1 | .
TGTGCCAGCAGCTTAGCCCTCGACAGGGGAGTCGATAATTCACCCCTCCACTTT | CASSLALDRGVDNSPLHF | TRBJ1-6 | few | TRBV13 | TRBD1
TGTGCCTGGAGGGAGGGCCGCGTTGAGCAGTTCTTC | CAWREGRVEQFF | TRBJ2-1 | . | TRBV30 | .
TGCGCCAGCAGCCAAGATCGCAGGGATCTTTGGAATGAGCAGTTCTTC | CASSQDRRDLWNEQFF | TRBJ2-1 | . | TRBV4-3 | .
TGTGCCAGCAGTTCGGGGGTGGGGGGTAGCAATGAGCAGTTCTTC | CASSSGVGGSNEQFF | TRBJ2-1 | . | TRBV27 | .